This T cell receptor beta chain was captured by sequencing in a study of blood T cell repertoires in COVID-19. Overall study context: The origin of the acute and convalescent COVID-19 samples was the United States, Italy and Spain.

Study processing details: Estimation of nucleated cell counts was performed using reference gene primer amplification. Sequencing used immunoSEQ multiplex PCR; TCRdb keeps in-frame clones, though not all of them. V, J and clone size are those of that table, while D and trimming were read from the DNA. This table has 150,000 to 200,000 clones, roughly 91% appearing once. V shed 4 bases, J shed 3 bases, and the junction held 7 bases outside the gene matches. The CDR3 spans 15 residues. From germline, CDR1 is SGHNT and CDR2 YYREEE (reference sequence). Patients in Seattle were enrolled during active infection, then followed longitudinally.

This rearrangement joins TRBV5-4 to TRBJ2-7; 10 nucleotides line up with TRBD1. The sequencing input was peripheral blood. This receptor was identified in a man aged 18 to 30 with COVID-19, enrolled during active disease. The CDR3 DNA reads TGTGCCAGCAGCCCCGGGACAGGGGTTGGCTACGAGCAGTACTTC. Encoded protein: CASSPGTGVGYEQYF.